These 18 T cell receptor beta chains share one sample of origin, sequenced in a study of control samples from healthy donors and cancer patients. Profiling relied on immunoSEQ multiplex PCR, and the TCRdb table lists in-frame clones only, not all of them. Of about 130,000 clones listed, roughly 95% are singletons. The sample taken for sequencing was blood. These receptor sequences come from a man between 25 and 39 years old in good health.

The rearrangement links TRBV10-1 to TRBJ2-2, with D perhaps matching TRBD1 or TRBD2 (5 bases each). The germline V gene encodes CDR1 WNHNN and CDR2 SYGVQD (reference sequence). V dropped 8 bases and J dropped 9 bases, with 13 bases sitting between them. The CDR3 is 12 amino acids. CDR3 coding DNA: TGCGCCAGCGGGACGTCGTTTCGGGAGCTGTTTTTT. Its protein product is CASGTSFRELFF.

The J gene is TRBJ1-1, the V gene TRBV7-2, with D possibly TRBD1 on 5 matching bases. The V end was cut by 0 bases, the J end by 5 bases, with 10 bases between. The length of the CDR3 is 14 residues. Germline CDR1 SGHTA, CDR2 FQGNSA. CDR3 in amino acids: CASSLAQGSTEAFF. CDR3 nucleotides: TGTGCCAGCAGCTTAGCGCAGGGAAGTACTGAAGCTTTCTTT.

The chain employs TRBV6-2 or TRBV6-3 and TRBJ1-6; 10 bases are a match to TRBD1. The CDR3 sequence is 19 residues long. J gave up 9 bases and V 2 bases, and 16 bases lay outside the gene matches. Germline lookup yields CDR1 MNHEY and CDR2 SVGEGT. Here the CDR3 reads CASSYPNPGTGEPGSPLHF. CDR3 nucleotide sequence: TGTGCCAGCAGTTACCCAAACCCCGGGACAGGGGAGCCCGGTTCACCCCTCCACTTT.

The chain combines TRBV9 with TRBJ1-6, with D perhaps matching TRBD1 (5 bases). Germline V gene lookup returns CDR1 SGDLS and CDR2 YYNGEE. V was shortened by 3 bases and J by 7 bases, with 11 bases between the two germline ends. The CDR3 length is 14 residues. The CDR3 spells CASSARDGNSPLHF. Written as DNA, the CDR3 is TGTGCCAGCAGCGCGCGGGACGGAAATTCACCCCTCCACTTT. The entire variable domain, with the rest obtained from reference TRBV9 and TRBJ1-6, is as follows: DSGVTQTPKHLITATGQRVTLRCSPRSGDLSVYWYQQSLDQGLQFLIQYYNGEERAKGNILERFSAQQFPDLHSELNLSSLELGDSALYFCASSARDGNSPLHFGNGTRLTVT.

The CDR3, as DNA: TGTGCCAGCAGTTACGGGGACAGGCCCTATCAGCCCCAGCATTTT. As protein: CASSYGDRPYQPQHF. The chain links TRBV6-5 to TRBJ1-5; 8 bases are shared with TRBD1. V dropped 2 bases and J dropped 5; count of bases not matched to a gene: 5. CDR1 and CDR2 from the germline V gene are MNHEY and SVGAGI. The CDR3 extends over 15 amino acids.

CDR3 DNA sequence: TGTGCCAGCACCACCATTTTTGGGACCCAGTACTTC. Its protein product is CASTTIFGTQYF. The genes are TRBV11-2 and TRBJ2-5; D gene unclear. Per germline, CDR1 SGHAT and CDR2 FQNNGV. The CDR3 loop spans 12 amino acids. V lost 7 bases to trimming and J lost 7 bases, with 13 bases between them. Together with reference TRBV11-2 and TRBJ2-5, the CDR3 gives the full variable domain: EAGVAQSPRYKIIEKRQSVAFWCNPISGHATLYWYQQILGQGPKLLIQFQNNGVVDDSQLPKDRFSAERLKGVDSTLKIQPAKLEDSAVYLCASTTIFGTQYFGPGTRLLVL.

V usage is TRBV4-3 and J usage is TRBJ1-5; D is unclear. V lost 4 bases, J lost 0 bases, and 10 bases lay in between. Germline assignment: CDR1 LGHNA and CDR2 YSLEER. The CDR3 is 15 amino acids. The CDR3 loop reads CASSPRRYSNQPQHF. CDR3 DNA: TGCGCCAGCAGCCCCAGGAGATATAGCAATCAGCCCCAGCATTTT.

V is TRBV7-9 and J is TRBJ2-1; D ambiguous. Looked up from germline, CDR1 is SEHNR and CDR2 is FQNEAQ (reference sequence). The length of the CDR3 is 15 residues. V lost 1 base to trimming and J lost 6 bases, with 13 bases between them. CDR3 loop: CASSLGAFKGNEQFF. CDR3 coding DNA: TGTGCCAGCAGCTTAGGGGCCTTCAAGGGCAATGAGCAGTTCTTC.

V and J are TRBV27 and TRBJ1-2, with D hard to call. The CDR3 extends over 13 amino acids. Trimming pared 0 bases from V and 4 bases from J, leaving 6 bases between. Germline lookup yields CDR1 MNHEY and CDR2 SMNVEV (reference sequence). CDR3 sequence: CASSLSPAYGYTF. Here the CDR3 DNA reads TGTGCCAGCAGTTTATCCCCAGCCTATGGCTACACCTTC.

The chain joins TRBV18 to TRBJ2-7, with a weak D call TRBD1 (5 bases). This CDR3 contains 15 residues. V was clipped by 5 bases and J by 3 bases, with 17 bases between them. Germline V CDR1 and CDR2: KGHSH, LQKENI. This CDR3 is CASSSRAGSLYEQYF. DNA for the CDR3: TGTGCCAGCTCATCCAGGGCAGGTTCCCTCTACGAGCAGTACTTC. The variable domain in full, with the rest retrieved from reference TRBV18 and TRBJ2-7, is NAGVMQNPRHLVRRRGQEARLRCSPMKGHSHVYWYRQLPEEGLKFMVYLQKENIIDESGMPKERFSAEFPKEGPSILRIQQVVRGDSAAYFCASSSRAGSLYEQYFGPGTRLTVT.

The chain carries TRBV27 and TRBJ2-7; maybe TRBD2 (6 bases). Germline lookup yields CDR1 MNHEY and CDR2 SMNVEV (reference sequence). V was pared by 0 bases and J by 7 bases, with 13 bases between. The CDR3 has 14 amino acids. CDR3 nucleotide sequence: TGTGCCAGCAGTTTATCCCCGGCGGGGTGGGAGCAGTACTTC. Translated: CASSLSPAGWEQYF.

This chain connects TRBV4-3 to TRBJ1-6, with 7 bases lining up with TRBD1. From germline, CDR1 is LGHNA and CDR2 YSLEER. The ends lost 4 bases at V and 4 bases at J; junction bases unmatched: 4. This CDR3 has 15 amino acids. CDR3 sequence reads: CASSREGAYNSPLHF. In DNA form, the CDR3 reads TGCGCCAGCAGCCGGGAGGGGGCGTATAATTCACCCCTCCACTTT.

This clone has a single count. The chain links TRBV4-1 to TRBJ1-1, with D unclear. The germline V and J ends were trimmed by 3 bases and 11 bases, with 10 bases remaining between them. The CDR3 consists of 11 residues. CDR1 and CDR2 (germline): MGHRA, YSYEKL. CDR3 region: CASSQGLSAFF. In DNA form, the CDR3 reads TGCGCCAGCAGCCAGGGCCTTTCGGCTTTCTTT.

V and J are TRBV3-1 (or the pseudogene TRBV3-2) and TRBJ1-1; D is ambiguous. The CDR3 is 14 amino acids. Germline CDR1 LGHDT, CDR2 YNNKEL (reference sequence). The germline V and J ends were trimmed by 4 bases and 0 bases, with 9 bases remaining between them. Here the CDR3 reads CASSPARMNTEAFF. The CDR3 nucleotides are TGTGCCAGCAGCCCCGCGCGGATGAACACTGAAGCTTTCTTT.

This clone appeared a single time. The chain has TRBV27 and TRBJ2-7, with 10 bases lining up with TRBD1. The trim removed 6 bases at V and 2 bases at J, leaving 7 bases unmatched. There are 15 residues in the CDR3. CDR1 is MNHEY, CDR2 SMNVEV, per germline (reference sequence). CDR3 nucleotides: TGTGCCAGCAGATTGGGACAGGGGATGACCTACGAGCAGTACTTC. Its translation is CASRLGQGMTYEQYF.

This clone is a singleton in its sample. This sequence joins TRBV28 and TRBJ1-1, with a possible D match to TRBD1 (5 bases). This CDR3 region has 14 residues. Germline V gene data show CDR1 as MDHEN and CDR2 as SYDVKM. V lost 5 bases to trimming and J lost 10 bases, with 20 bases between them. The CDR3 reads CASSIAGGDGRAFF. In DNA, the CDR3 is TGTGCCAGCAGTATCGCCGGGGGAGACGGGAGAGCTTTCTTT.

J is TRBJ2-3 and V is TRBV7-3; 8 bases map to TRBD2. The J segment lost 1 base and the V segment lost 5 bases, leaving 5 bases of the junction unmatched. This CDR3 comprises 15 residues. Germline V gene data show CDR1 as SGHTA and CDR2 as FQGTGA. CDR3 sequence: CASSVTGGGTDTQYF. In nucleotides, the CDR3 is TGTGCCAGCAGCGTCACCGGGGGGGGCACAGATACGCAGTATTTT. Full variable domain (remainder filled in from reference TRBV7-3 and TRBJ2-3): GAGVSQTPSNKVTEKGKYVELRCDPISGHTALYWYRQSLGQGPEFLIYFQGTGAADDSGLPNDRFFAVRPEGSVSTLKIQRTERGDSAVYLCASSVTGGGTDTQYFGPGTRLTVL.

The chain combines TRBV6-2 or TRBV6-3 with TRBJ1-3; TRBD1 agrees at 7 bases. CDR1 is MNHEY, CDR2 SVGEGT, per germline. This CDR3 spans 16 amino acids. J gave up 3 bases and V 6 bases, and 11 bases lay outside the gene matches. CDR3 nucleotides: TGTGCCAGCAGCTCCCTGGGACAGCCAGGTGGAAACACCATATATTTT. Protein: CASSSLGQPGGNTIYF.